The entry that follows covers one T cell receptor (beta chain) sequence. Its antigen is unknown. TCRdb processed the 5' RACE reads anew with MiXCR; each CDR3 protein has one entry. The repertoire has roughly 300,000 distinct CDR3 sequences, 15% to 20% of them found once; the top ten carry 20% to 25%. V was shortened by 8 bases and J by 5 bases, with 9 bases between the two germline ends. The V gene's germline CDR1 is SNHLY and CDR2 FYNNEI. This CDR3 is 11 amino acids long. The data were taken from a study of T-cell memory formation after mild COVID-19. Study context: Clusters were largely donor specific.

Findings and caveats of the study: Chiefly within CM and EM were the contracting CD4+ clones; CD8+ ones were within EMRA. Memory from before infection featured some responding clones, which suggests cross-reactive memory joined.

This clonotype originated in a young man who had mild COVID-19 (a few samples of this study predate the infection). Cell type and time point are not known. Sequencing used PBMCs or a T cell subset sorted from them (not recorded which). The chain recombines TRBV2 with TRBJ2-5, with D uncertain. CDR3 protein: CASYYSETQYF. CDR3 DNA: TGTGCCAGCTACTACTCGGAGACCCAGTACTTC. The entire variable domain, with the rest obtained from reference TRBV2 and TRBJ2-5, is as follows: EPEVTQTPSHQVTQMGQEVILRCVPISNHLYFYWYRQILGQKVEFLVSFYNNEISEKSEIFDDQFSVERPDGSNFTLKIRSTKLEDSAMYFCASYYSETQYFGPGTRLLVL.